The TCR beta chain described here comes from a study of tumor-infiltrating lymphocytes in primary liver carcinoma (TCRdb year 2017). Looking at the study overall: Of the five patients, three men and two women aged 30 to 69 years, four had hepatocellular carcinoma and one had combined HCC and intrahepatic cholangiocarcinoma. The tumors of the five patients were staged as T1-T3 N0M0, with maximum diameters ranging from roughly 4 to 11 cm. Roughly 3.5 to 7.5 million productive TCRbeta reads were obtained per sample, and no significant difference in read depth was found between tissue types. Across five regions of each liver tumor, along with adjacent normal tissue and blood, the study brought together TCRbeta repertoire sequencing, expression microarrays and whole-exome sequencing. A total of 35 specimens from 5 patients underwent TCRbeta repertoire sequencing, comprising 25 tumor regions, 5 adjacent noncancerous liver tissues and 5 peripheral blood samples. Agilent mRNA microarray profiling was performed on the roughly 24 tumor region samples to relate TCRbeta repertoire diversity to the local molecular phenotype. High reproducibility was observed for the technical replicate repertoires, with mean shared-clone rates approximately 0.9 and correlation coefficients above 0.95. Beyond this particular receptor, the publication reports: Just about 8-25% of top clones turned up in all five regions of a tumor, which suggests spatial heterogeneity among tumor-infiltrating T cells. Compared with blood, tumors had a significantly larger share of the repertoire taken up by the top 250 clones (p = 0.039). Repertoire overlap was higher between tumor regions (mean around 35%) than tumor-adjacent (approximately 17%) or tumor-blood (roughly 14%) pairs, consistent with antigen-driven expansion. Only the TCR beta chain was sequenced, which likely underestimates true repertoire diversity because unpaired alpha chains were not captured. Comparison of CD4+ and CD8+ T cell repertoires was precluded by the use of bulk unsorted samples. Only 4 or 5 patients were included in the study, and the authors note that the findings should be validated in a larger study.

Without any cell sorting, total RNA and DNA were extracted together from about 20-30 mg of bulk tissue using the AllPrep DNA/RNA mini kit. Between late 2015 and March 2016, about five patients in China with histopathologically diagnosed primary liver carcinoma had their tumors surgically resected. At the time of sampling, the patients were treatment-naive and had chronic HBV infection. Five spatially separated regions were sampled per tumor: superior, inferior, left-lateral and right-lateral poles, plus the tumor centre. More than 80% viable tumor cells were found by histology in every tumor sample. Fresh tumor and adjacent tissue pieces were bisected, with one half stored in RNAlater at -80 degrees C and the other half sent for histology. The junction carries 13 bases between V and J, which are trimmed by 7 bases and 4 bases respectively. The CDR3 extends over 13 residues, inclusive of both ends. The DNA shown is the 39-base CDR3, in frame from base 1. The germline V gene sets CDR1 to MNHNS and CDR2 to SASEGT.

Using a constant-region primer and ProtoScript II reverse transcriptase, TCRbeta-specific cDNA was reverse-transcribed from 500 ng total RNA. Construction of the TCRbeta libraries relied on three nested rounds of multiplex PCR, following a slightly modified ARM-PCR procedure. Each of the first two PCR rounds ran for approximately 11 cycles and used multiplex TRBV1-TRBV30 forward primers together with a Cbeta reverse primer. Sample barcodes and Illumina adapters were added in a final 25-cycle PCR with Deep VentR polymerase. Before sequencing, amplicons of 200-500 bp were purified from gel using a QIAquick gel extraction kit. The TCRbeta amplicons were sequenced with 250-bp paired-end reads on an Illumina HiSeq 2500. Per the source publication's procedure: Quality trimming of reads was performed with Trimmomatic v0.33, and paired reads were merged with FLASH v1.2.11 so that full CDR3 sequences could be recovered. MiGEC v1.2.1b assigned V, D and J germline segments to the rearranged TCRbeta sequences. Clonotype statistics and Shannon-Wiener diversity indices were calculated with VDJtools v1.0.0. Except for diversity analysis, only the 250 most abundant clonotypes of each sample were used in subsequent analyses to reduce sampling bias. The public reads were reprocessed in TCRdb via fastp at Q25 and MiXCR, keeping in-frame beta chains. Rows matching on CDR3 protein sequence are summarized as one entry with the most common DNA and genes. The V and J calls come from TCRdb's annotation, not from the publication. This sample comprises tens of thousands of distinct CDR3 sequences, roughly 72% of them detected only once. Approximately 19% of the sample lies in the top ten.

With regard to this clonotype: It has no known antigen specificity. Lacking the conserved final phenylalanine or tryptophan, this CDR3 likely reflects a read error.

Sequencing was done on a sample of liver tumor tissue from sampling region 1. What this sample's cell subset or site label stands for: tumor region T1, superior pole. This clonotype was obtained from a man in his forties or fifties with primary liver carcinoma and hepatitis B virus infection. The V and J genes are TRBV6-1 and TRBJ2-5, with TRBD1 as a weak D call on 6 bases. CDR3 reads: CASNTSTGETQYL. The nucleotide sequence reads TGTGCCAGCAATACTTCGACAGGAGAGACCCAGTACTTA.